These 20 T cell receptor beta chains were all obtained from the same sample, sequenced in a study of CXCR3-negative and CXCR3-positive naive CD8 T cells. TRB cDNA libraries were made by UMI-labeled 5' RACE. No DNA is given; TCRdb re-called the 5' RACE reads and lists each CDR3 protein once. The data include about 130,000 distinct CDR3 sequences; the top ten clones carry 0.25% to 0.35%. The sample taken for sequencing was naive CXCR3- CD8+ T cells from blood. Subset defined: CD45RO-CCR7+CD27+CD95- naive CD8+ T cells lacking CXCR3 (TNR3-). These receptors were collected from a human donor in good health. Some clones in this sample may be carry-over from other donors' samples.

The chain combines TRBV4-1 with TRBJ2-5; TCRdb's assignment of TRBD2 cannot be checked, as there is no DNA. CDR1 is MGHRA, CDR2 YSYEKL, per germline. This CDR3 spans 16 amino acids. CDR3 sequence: CASSSGLAGGEETQYF.

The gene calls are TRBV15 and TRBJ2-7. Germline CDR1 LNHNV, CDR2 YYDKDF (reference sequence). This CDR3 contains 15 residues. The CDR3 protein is CATSRDRRVNYEQYF.

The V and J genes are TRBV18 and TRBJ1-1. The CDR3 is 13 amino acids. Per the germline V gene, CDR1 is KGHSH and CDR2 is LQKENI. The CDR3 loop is CASSTIRAPEAFF.

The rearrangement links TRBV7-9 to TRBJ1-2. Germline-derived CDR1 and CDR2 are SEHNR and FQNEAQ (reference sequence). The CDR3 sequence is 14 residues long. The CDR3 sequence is CASSVTVSYYGYTF.

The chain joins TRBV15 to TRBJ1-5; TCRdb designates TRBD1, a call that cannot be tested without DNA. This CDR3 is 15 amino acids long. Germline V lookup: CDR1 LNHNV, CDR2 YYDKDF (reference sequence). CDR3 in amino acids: CATSIDRGLNQPQHF.

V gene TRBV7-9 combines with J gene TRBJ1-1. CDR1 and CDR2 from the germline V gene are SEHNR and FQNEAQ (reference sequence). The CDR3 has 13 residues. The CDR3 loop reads CASSLESGTEAFF.

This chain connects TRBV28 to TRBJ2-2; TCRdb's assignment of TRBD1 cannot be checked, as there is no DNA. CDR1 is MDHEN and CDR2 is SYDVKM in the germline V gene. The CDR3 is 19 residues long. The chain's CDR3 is CASSFWGGQGPKNTGELFF.

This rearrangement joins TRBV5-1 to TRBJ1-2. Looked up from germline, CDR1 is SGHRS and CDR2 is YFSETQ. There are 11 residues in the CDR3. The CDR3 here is CASSADYGYTF. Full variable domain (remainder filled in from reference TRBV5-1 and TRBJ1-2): KAGVTQTPRYLIKTRGQQVTLSCSPISGHRSVSWYQQTPGQGLQFLFEYFSETQRNKGNFPGRFSGRQFSNSRSEMNVSTLELGDSALYLCASSADYGYTFGSGTRLTVV.

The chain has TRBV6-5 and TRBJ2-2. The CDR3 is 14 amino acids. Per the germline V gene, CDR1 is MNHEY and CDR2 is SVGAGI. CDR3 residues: CASSYGTITGELFF.

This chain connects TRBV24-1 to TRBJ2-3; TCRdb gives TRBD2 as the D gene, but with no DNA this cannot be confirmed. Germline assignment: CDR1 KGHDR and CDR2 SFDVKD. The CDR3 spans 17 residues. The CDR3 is CATSDPTAGDSTDTQYF.

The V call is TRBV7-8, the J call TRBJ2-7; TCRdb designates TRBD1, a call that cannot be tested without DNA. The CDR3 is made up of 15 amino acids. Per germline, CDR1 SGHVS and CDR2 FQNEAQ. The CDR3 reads CASSLGGGAGNEQYF.

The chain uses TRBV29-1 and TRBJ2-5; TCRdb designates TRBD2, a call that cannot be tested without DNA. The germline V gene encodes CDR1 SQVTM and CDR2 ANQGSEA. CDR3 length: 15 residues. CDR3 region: CSVEGSREEVETQYF.

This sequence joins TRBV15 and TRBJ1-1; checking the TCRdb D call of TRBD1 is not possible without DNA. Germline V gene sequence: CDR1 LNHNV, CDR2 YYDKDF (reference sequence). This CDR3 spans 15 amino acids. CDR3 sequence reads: CATSREGDIDTEAFF.

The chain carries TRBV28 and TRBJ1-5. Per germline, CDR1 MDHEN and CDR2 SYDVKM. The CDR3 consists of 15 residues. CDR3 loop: CASSLSQYSNQPQHF.

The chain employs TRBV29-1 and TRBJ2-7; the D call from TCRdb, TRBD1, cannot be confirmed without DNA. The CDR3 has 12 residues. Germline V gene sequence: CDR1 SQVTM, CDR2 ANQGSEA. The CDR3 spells CSITGQSYEQYF.

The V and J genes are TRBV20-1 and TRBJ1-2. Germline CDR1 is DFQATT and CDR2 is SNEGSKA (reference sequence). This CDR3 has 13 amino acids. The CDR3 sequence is CSARNEEWVGYTF.

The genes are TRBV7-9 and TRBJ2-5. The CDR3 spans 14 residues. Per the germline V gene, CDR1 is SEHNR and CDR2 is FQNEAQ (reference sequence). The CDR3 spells CASSEVGLQETQYF.

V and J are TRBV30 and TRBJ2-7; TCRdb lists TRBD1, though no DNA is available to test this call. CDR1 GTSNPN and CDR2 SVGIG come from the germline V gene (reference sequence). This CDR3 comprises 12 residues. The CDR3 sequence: CAWDKQGDEQYF.

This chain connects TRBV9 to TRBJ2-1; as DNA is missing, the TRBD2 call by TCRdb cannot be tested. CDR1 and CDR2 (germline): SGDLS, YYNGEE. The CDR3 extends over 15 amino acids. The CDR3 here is CASSLPDLGNNEQFF.

CDR3: CASSSGANNQPQHF. The J gene is TRBJ1-5, the V gene TRBV6-2 or TRBV6-3. The length of the CDR3 is 14 residues. Germline V gene lookup returns CDR1 MNHEY and CDR2 SVGEGT.